The T cell receptor beta chain described here comes from a study of graft-versus-host responses after intestinal transplantation. Study information: Multivisceral, liver-intestinal, or isolated intestinal grafts were transplanted into recipients. All of the recipients had induction that used anti-thymocyte globulin, then tacrolimus and steroids for approximately 3 years. Overall study results and limits: Among recipient marrow samples, GvH clones were found; some appeared first in ileum or blood. Where graft-donor T cell macrochimerism was present, patients had high graft-versus-host to host-versus-graft clonal ratios in allografts.

Sequencing used immunoSEQ multiplex PCR; TCRdb keeps in-frame clones, though not all of them. The repertoire holds tens of thousands of clones, with roughly 89% as singletons. Turning to this clone: Its antigen is currently unknown.

The CDR3 consists of 13 residues. Deletions cut 4 bases from V and 7 bases from J, with 14 bases between. CDR1 and CDR2 (germline): GTSNPN, SVGIG (reference sequence). J is TRBJ1-5 and V is TRBV30; D unclear. The origin of this receptor is a human patient who received an intestinal transplant, so some T cells may come from the graft donor. Material: PBMCs, obtained roughly 660 days after intestinal transplant. CDR3 DNA sequence: TGTGCCTGGAACCGGCAGGAGAGGCAGCCCCAGCATTTT. Translation: CAWNRQERQPQHF.